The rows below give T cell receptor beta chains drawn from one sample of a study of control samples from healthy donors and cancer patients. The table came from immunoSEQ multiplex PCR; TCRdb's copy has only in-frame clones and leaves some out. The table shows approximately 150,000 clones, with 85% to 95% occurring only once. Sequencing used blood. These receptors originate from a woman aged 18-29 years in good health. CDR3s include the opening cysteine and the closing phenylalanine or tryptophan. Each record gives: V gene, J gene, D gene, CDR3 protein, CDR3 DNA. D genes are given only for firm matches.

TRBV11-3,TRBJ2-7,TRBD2,CASSLGTSGGNEQYF,TGTGCCAGCAGCTTGGGGACTAGCGGGGGAAACGAGCAGTACTTC
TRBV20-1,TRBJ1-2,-,CSALGDYGYTF,TGCAGTGCTCTGGGGGACTATGGCTACACCTTC
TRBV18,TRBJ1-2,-,CASSSKTRGSYGYTF,TGTGCCAGCTCATCCAAGACCAGGGGAAGCTATGGCTACACCTTC
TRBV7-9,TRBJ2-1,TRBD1,CASSYWDSSYNEQFF,TGTGCCAGCAGCTACTGGGACAGCTCCTACAATGAGCAGTTCTTC
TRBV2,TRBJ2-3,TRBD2,CATTGEGQRGGTITDTQYF,TGTGCCACCACGGGGGAGGGCCAGCGGGGGGGAACAATCACAGATACGCAGTATTTT
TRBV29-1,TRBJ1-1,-,CSVRSLSYAFF,TGCAGCGTTCGTTCCTTGTCCTACGCTTTCTTT
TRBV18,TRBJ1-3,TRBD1,CASSRTGPGNTIYF,TGTGCCAGCTCTAGGACAGGTCCTGGAAACACCATATATTTT
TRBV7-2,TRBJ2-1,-,CASSLPDEQFF,TGTGCCAGCAGCTTACCCGATGAGCAGTTCTTC
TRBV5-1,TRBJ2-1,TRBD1,CASSPYGTGPDTSYNEQFF,TGCGCCAGCAGCCCATACGGGACAGGCCCCGATACTTCCTACAATGAGCAGTTCTTC
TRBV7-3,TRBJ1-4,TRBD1,CASSLQQGAVLEERSGKLFF,TGTGCCAGCAGCCTACAACAGGGGGCTGTATTAGAAGAGAGGTCCGGAAAACTGTTTTTT
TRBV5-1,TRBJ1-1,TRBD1,CASSGDSWNTEAFF,TGCGCCAGCAGCGGGGACAGCTGGAACACTGAAGCTTTCTTT